This T cell receptor beta chain emerged from a study of Ad26.COV2.S vaccination and SARS-CoV-2 variants. Study-wide background: A COV1001 Ad26.COV2.S trial-arm participant provided the sample.

CDR1 LGHDT and CDR2 YNNKEL come from the germline V gene (reference sequence). CDR3 size: 16 residues. Deletions cut 0 bases from V and 2 bases from J, with 10 bases between. TCRdb's copy holds only in-frame clones and misses some; the assay was immunoSEQ multiplex PCR. The sample lists more than 300,000 clones; around 88% were seen once. The treatment was: some 19 received Ad26.COV2.S at low or high dose, single or two shots; roughly 5 received placebo; per-sample allocation not given. Samples analyzed were those drawn on day 63 after the first vaccine or placebo injection. This sequence joins TRBV3-1 (or the pseudogene TRBV3-2) and TRBJ2-2, with D hard to call. Sample: peripheral blood, taken in a trial of Ad26.COV2.S vaccine versus placebo. The receptor was isolated from a person aged 18-60 years who received the Ad26.COV2.S COVID-19 vaccine or a placebo. CDR3 sequence reads: CASSQEVNYNTGELFF. CDR3 DNA: TGTGCCAGCAGCCAAGAGGTAAACTACAACACCGGGGAGCTGTTTTTT.